What follows describes a single T cell receptor beta chain. Its antigen is unidentified. The sample originates from a study of T cell clonotyping in hematopoietic cell transplantation. General observations from the study: Few recipient clonotypes overlapped donors; over 97% were de novo at given depth. No sorting was done, leaving CD4 and CD8 contributions mixed.

The protocol was immunoSEQ multiplex PCR, while the TCRdb copy is restricted to in-frame clones and leaves out a portion. The profile shows about 16,000 clones, around 90% of them singletons. The V end lost 6 bases, the J end lost 0 bases, and 12 bases lay between the germline ends. Germline lookup yields CDR1 MDHEN and CDR2 SYDVKM. The CDR3 has 15 amino acids. Sequenced: peripheral blood mononuclear cells. The rearrangement joins TRBV28 to TRBJ1-3; the D is unclear. The sequence was obtained from a man aged 50-60 years in good health. Some clones in this sample may be carry-over from other donors' samples. CDR3 in amino acids: CASRSGRSSGNTIYF. CDR3 nucleotides: TGTGCCAGCAGGTCAGGACGGTCCTCTGGAAACACCATATATTTT.